Shown below are 21 T cell receptor beta chains from a single sample sequenced in a study of cytomegalovirus exposure and HLA in healthy donors. A multiplex PCR was run with 60 Vbeta primers and 13 Jbeta primers. Data came from immunoSEQ multiplex PCR; TCRdb stores just in-frame clones and leaves some out. The table lists about 170,000 clones, 80% to 90% of them singletons. Sequences were obtained from PBMCs. The origin of the receptors is a woman under 30 in good health and CMV-seronegative.

The chain uses TRBV27 and TRBJ2-5; 9 nucleotides align to TRBD1. Germline V gene data show CDR1 as MNHEY and CDR2 as SMNVEV (reference sequence). The CDR3 loop spans 16 amino acids. V shed 6 bases and J 1 base; nucleotides not matched to a gene: 9. This chain's CDR3 is CASRFSVTGGQETQYF. The CDR3 DNA is TGTGCCAGCAGATTTAGTGTGACAGGGGGCCAAGAGACCCAGTACTTC.

The chain is built from TRBV2 and TRBJ2-3; 7 bases fit TRBD1. The germline CDR1 and CDR2 sequences are SNHLY and FYNNEI. This CDR3 has 15 residues. The CDR3 nucleotides are TGTGCTTCCCGTCACCGGGACAGAGATCTGATGGCGCAGTATTTT. Encoded protein: CASRHRDRDLMAQYF.

This rearrangement joins TRBV28 to TRBJ2-7, with 11 bases lining up with TRBD2. J lost 7 bases, V lost 6 bases, and 8 bases had no gene match. From germline, CDR1 is MDHEN and CDR2 SYDVKM. The CDR3 is 14 amino acids. In DNA form, the CDR3 reads TGTGCCAGCAGGCCAGGACTAGCGGGCCCGGAGCAGTACTTC. It is translated as CASRPGLAGPEQYF.

This clone was counted once. This chain joins TRBV11-3 and TRBJ2-2; TRBD2 agrees at 7 bases. With 3 bases clipped from V and 2 bases from J, the junction kept 9 bases outside the gene matches. The CDR3 runs 17 residues. Germline-derived CDR1 and CDR2 are SGHNT and YENEEA. The CDR3 loop is CASSLRAGARNTGELFF. The CDR3 DNA is TGTGCCAGCAGCTTGAGGGCGGGAGCGAGAAACACCGGGGAGCTGTTTTTT.

This chain joins TRBV11-3 and TRBJ1-2; 8 bases line up with TRBD1. Germline V gene data show CDR1 as SGHNT and CDR2 as YENEEA. The length of the CDR3 is 15 residues. V gave up 5 bases and J gave up 4 bases; unmatched junction bases: 9. CDR3 coding DNA: TGTGCCAGCAGCGCCGGGACAGGCCCTCTCTATGGCTACACCTTC. Translated, it gives CASSAGTGPLYGYTF.

This chain uses TRBV2 with TRBJ1-1; possible D gene TRBD1, 6 bases. V shed 6 bases and J shed 4 bases, with 12 bases lying between them. The CDR3 loop spans 13 amino acids. Germline V gene data show CDR1 as SNHLY and CDR2 as FYNNEI. This CDR3 reads CASRGAWGTEAFF. In DNA form, the CDR3 reads TGTGCCAGCAGGGGGGCGTGGGGCACTGAAGCTTTCTTT.

J is TRBJ1-5 and V is TRBV28; TRBD1 is a possible D gene (5 bases). Between the trimmed V and J ends, which lost 7 bases and 2 bases, there was a span of 15 bases. CDR1 is MDHEN, CDR2 SYDVKM, per germline. The CDR3 has 15 amino acids. DNA for the CDR3: TGTGCCAGCAACTTGGCCACAGGAGGCAATCAGCCCCAGCATTTT. Protein: CASNLATGGNQPQHF.

CDR3 sequence reads: CASSLGLSGGEQYF. In DNA form, the CDR3 reads TGTGCCAGCAGCTTAGGCCTTAGCGGGGGCGAGCAGTACTTC. V and J are TRBV7-2 and TRBJ2-7, with 9 bases lining up with TRBD2. V lost 1 base and J lost 6; bases outside the gene matches: 4. Germline values: CDR1 SGHTA, CDR2 FQGNSA. CDR3 length: 14 residues.

V and J are TRBV18 and TRBJ2-7; 7 nucleotides align to TRBD2. Germline lookup yields CDR1 KGHSH and CDR2 LQKENI. CDR3 length equals 13 residues. V lost 3 bases to trimming and J lost 4 bases; unmatched junction nucleotides: 3. The CDR3 bases are TGTGCCAGCTCACCGTCCGGGAGGTACGAGCAGTACTTC. As protein: CASSPSGRYEQYF.

This clone appeared a few times. Other DNA sequences in the sample encode the same CDR3. The chain joins TRBV5-1 to TRBJ1-3; D is ambiguous. V lost 0 bases to trimming and J lost 1 base, with 11 bases between them. Germline V lookup: CDR1 SGHRS, CDR2 YFSETQ. The CDR3 runs to 16 residues. CDR3 sequence: CASSLGGTESGNTIYF. The CDR3 region has the DNA TGCGCCAGCAGCTTGGGAGGAACTGAATCTGGAAACACCATATATTTT.

The chain carries TRBV6-5 and TRBJ2-5, with 8 bases fitting TRBD1. Germline V lookup: CDR1 MNHEY, CDR2 SVGAGI. The V segment lost 2 bases and the J segment 0 bases; nucleotides outside the gene matches: 5. The CDR3 covers 16 residues. The CDR3 nucleotides read TGTGCCAGCAGTTACGTGTCAGGGGGCTACCAAGAGACCCAGTACTTC. The encoded protein is CASSYVSGGYQETQYF.

This chain uses TRBV14 with TRBJ2-2; TRBD1 aligns across 7 bases. The V and J ends lost 1 base and 4 bases, in that order; junction bases with no gene match: 9. The CDR3 covers 17 residues. Germline V gives CDR1 SGHDN, CDR2 FVKESK. DNA of the CDR3: TGTGCCAGCAGCCAAGTGTTACAGGGGCGGTGCACCGGGGAGCTGTTTTTT. This translates into CASSQVLQGRCTGELFF.

The chain recombines TRBV7-3 with TRBJ2-7; tentative D call: TRBD1 (6 bases). The assigned J gene may be wrong: the sequence end matches TRBJ2-5 better. The germline V gene has CDR1 SGHTA and CDR2 FQGTGA. This CDR3 is 13 amino acids long. The CDR3, as DNA: TGTGCCAGCAGCTGGGGACATGGGGAGACCCAGTACTTC. Translation gives CASSWGHGETQYF.

This chain links TRBV27 with TRBJ1-5, with no clear D. With 5 bases removed from V and 6 bases from J, the gap between germline ends came to 11 bases. The CDR3 sequence is 13 residues long. Per germline, CDR1 MNHEY and CDR2 SMNVEV (reference sequence). The CDR3 loop reads CASSEGVSQPQHF. The CDR3 nucleotides are TGTGCCAGCAGTGAGGGTGTAAGTCAGCCCCAGCATTTT.

V gene TRBV28 combines with J gene TRBJ2-1; D ambiguous. The CDR3 runs 11 residues. Between the trimmed V and J ends, which lost 2 bases and 9 bases, there was a span of 5 bases. Germline V gene lookup returns CDR1 MDHEN and CDR2 SYDVKM. The CDR3, as DNA: TGTGCCAGCAGTTTACTTTTTGAGCAGTTCTTC. Residues: CASSLLFEQFF.

The chain carries TRBV5-1 and TRBJ1-1; no reliable D call. V dropped 0 bases and J dropped 3 bases, with 6 bases sitting between them. The CDR3 extends over 13 amino acids. Germline V gene data show CDR1 as SGHRS and CDR2 as YFSETQ. The CDR3 coding sequence is TGCGCCAGCAGCTTGGCTCGGGACACTGAAGCTTTCTTT. Amino acid sequence: CASSLARDTEAFF.

CDR3 in amino acids: CASSMRTGEGNTIYF. The CDR3, as DNA: TGTGCCAGTAGTATGCGGACAGGGGAAGGAAACACCATATATTTT. The chain links TRBV19 to TRBJ1-3, with 9 bases lining up with TRBD1. The CDR3 sequence is 15 residues long. Germline CDR1 is LNHDA and CDR2 is SQIVND (reference sequence). The J segment lost 4 bases and the V segment lost 3 bases, leaving 4 bases of the junction unmatched. The full variable domain, with the rest looked up from reference TRBV19 and TRBJ1-3, is DGGITQSPKYLFRKEGQNVTLSCEQNLNHDAMYWYRQDPGQGLRLIYYSQIVNDFQKGDIAEGYSVSREKKESFPLTVTSAQKNPTAFYLCASSMRTGEGNTIYFGEGSWLTVV.

The genes are TRBV21-1 and TRBJ1-2; the DNA was not compared with TRBD1, the D call given in the table. TRBV21-1 constitutes a pseudogene. This CDR3 is built from 17 residues. The CDR3 nucleotides are TGTGCCAGCAGCAAAGAGGGGACCACAGGGGAAAAGCATGGCTACACCTTC. It yields the protein CASSKEGTTGEKHGYTF.

This chain links TRBV14 with TRBJ1-3; 10 bases map to TRBD1. There are 16 residues in the CDR3. The trim removed 1 base at V and 2 bases at J, leaving 2 bases unmatched. Germline-derived CDR1 and CDR2 are SGHDN and FVKESK. Written as DNA, the CDR3 is TGTGCCAGCAGCCAAGGAGGACAGGGGGCTGGAAACACCATATATTTT. This codes for CASSQGGQGAGNTIYF.

This chain uses TRBV2 with TRBJ2-1, with 9 bases identical to TRBD2. The germline V gene has CDR1 SNHLY and CDR2 FYNNEI. CDR3 size: 18 residues. The V segment lost 6 bases and the J segment 1 base; nucleotides outside the gene matches: 13. The CDR3, as DNA: TGTGCCAGCAGCACCCTTACCCTAGCGGGAAGGTCCTACAATGAGCAGTTCTTC. This encodes CASSTLTLAGRSYNEQFF.

CDR3 in amino acids: CASSLSRGISSYEQYF. The CDR3 DNA reads as TGTGCCAGCAGTTTATCCCGCGGGATTAGCTCCTACGAGCAGTACTTC. The V and J genes are TRBV27 and TRBJ2-7; tentative D call: TRBD2 (6 bases). This CDR3 region has 16 residues. The germline V gene encodes CDR1 MNHEY and CDR2 SMNVEV (reference sequence). With 0 bases removed from V and 0 bases from J, the gap between germline ends came to 12 bases.